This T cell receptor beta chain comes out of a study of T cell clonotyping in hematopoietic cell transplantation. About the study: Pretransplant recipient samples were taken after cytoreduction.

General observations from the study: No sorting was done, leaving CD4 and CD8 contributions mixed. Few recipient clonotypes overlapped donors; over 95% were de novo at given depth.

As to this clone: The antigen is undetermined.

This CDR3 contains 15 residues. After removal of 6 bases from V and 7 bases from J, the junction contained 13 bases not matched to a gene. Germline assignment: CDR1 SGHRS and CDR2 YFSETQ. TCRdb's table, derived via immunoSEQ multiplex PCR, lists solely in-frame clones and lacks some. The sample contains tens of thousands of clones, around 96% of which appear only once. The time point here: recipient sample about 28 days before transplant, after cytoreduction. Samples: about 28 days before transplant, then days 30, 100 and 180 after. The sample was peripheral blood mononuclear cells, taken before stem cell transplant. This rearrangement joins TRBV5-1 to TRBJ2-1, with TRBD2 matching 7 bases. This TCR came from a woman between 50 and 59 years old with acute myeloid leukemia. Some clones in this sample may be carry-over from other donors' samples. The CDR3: CASTAWAGVTNEQFF. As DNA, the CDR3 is TGCGCCAGCACAGCATGGGCGGGAGTAACGAATGAGCAGTTCTTC.